This T cell receptor (beta chain) appears in the sequencing data of a study of identical twins. Using its own MiXCR run on the 5' RACE reads, TCRdb lists one record per CDR3 protein. This sample has 650,000 to 800,000 distinct CDR3 sequences; 8.5% to 9% occur once, and the top ten carry about 0.98%. The germline gives CDR1 SNHLY, CDR2 FYNNEI. The germline V and J ends were trimmed by 8 bases and 2 bases, with 10 bases remaining between them. CDR3 length: 13 residues. Study outcomes and limitations: Whereas memory repertoires showed no such difference, abundant cord blood beta clonotypes carried fewer insertions. Its conclusions, products of cross-sectional statistical analysis, did not come from following the same donors.

There are many counts of this clonotype. Its antigen remains unknown. The sample also formed part of further work on yellow fever vaccine responses in identical twins.

The sequence was obtained from a woman aged 18-29 years in good health. The specimen sequenced was PBMCs. The rearrangement links TRBV2 to TRBJ2-1, with D hard to call. CDR3 in amino acids: CASPRLPYNEQFF. The DNA for the CDR3 is TGTGCCAGCCCTCGACTGCCCTACAATGAGCAGTTCTTC.